This T cell receptor (beta chain) was identified in a study of cytomegalovirus exposure and HLA in healthy donors. 60 Vbeta and 13 Jbeta primers were used in PCR. Here immunoSEQ multiplex PCR was the method, and the copy in TCRdb shows in-frame clones only, minus some. The sample carries approximately 170,000 clones, around 78% recorded once. The V gene's germline CDR1 is MNHNS and CDR2 SASEGT. The CDR3 loop spans 13 amino acids. The chain recombines TRBV6-1 with TRBJ2-5; the match to TRBD1 covers 8 bases. Judging by the DNA end, TRBJ2-7 fits better; the J call may be wrong. Sequenced input: PBMCs. The source is a woman in her thirties in good health and CMV-seropositive. CDR3 nucleotides: TGTGCCAGCAGTACCGGGACAGGATACGAGCAGTACTTC. Residues: CASSTGTGYEQYF.